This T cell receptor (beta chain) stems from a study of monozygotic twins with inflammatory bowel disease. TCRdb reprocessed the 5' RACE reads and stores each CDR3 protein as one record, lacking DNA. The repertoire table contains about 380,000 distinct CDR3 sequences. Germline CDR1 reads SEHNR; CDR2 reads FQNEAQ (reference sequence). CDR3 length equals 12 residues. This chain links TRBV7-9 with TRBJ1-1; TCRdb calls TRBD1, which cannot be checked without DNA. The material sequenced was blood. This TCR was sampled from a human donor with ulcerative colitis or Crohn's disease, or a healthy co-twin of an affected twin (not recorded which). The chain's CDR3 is CASMLTGTEAFF.